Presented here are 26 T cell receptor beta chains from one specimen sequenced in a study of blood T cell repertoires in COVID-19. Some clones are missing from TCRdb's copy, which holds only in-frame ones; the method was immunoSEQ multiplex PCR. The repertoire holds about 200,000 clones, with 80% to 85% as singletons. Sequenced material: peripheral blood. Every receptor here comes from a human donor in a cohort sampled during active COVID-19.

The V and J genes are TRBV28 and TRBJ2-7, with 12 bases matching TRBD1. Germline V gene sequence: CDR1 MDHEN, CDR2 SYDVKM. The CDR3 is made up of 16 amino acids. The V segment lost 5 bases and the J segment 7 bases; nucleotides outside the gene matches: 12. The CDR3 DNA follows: TGTGCCAGCAGTCCCTCTCCGGGACAGGGGGCGCTTGAGCAGTACTTC. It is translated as CASSPSPGQGALEQYF.

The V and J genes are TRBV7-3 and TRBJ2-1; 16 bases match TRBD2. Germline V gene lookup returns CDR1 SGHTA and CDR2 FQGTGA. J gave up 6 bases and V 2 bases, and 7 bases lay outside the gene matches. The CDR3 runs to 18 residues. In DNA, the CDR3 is TGTGCCAGCAGCTTACGGGGACTAGCGGGAGGGCCGGGCAATGAGCAGTTCTTC. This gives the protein CASSLRGLAGGPGNEQFF.

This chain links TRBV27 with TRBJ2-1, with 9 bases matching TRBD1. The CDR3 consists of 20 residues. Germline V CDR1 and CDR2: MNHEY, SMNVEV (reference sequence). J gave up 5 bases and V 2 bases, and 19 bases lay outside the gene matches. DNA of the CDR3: TGTGCCAGCAGTTTAGGACAGGGGTTGGGGGAGCAGTTCCTCCACAATGAGCAGTTCTTC. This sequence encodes CASSLGQGLGEQFLHNEQFF.

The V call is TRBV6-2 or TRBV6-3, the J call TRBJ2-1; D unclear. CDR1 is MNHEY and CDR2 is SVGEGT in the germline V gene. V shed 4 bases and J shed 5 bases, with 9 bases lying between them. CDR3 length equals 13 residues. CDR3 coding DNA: TGTGCCAGCAGTTCCGACAAACACAATGAGCAGTTCTTC. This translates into CASSSDKHNEQFF.

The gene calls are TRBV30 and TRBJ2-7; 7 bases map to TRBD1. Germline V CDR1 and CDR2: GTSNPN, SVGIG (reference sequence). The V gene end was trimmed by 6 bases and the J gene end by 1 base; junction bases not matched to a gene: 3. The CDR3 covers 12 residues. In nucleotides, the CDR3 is TGTGCCTGTCTGGGACAGTCCTACGAGCAGTACTTC. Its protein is CACLGQSYEQYF.

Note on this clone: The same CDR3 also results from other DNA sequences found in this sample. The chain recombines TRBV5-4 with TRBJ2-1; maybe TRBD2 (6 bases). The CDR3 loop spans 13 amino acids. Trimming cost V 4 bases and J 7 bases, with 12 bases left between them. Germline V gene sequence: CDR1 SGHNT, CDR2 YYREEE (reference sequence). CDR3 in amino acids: CASSPGTSNEQFF. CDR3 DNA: TGTGCCAGCAGCCCTGGGACTTCGAATGAGCAGTTCTTC. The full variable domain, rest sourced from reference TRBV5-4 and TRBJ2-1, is ETGVTQSPTHLIKTRGQQVTLRCSSQSGHNTVSWYQQALGQGPQFIFQYYREEENGRGNFPPRFSGLQFPNYSSELNVNALELDDSALYLCASSPGTSNEQFFGPGTRLTVL.

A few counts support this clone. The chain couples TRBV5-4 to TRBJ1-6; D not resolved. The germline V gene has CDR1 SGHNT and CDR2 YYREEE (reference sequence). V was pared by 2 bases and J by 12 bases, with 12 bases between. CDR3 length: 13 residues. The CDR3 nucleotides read TGTGCCAGCAGCTTAGACCCAACGGGACCCCTCCACTTT. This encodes CASSLDPTGPLHF.

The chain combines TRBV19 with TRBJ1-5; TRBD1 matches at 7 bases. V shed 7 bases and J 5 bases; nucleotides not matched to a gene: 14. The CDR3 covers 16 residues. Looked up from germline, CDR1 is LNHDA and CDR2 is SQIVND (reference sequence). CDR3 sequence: CASMPRQQGPDQPQHF. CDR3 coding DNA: TGTGCCAGTATGCCCCGCCAACAGGGGCCGGATCAGCCCCAGCATTTT. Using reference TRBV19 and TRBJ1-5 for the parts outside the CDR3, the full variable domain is DGGITQSPKYLFRKEGQNVTLSCEQNLNHDAMYWYRQDPGQGLRLIYYSQIVNDFQKGDIAEGYSVSREKKESFPLTVTSAQKNPTAFYLCASMPRQQGPDQPQHFGDGTRLSIL.

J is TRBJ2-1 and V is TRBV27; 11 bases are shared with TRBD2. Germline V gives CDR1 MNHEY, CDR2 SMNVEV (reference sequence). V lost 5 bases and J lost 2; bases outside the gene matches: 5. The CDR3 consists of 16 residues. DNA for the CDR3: TGTGCCAGCAGTCCTACTAGCGGGAGAGCCTACAATGAGCAGTTCTTC. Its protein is CASSPTSGRAYNEQFF.

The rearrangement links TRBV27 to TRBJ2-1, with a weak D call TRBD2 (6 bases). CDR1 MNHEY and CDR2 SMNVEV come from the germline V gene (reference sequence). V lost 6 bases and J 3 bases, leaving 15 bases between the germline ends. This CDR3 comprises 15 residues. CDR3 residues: CASSRGGAGYNEQFF. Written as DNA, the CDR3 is TGTGCCAGCAGCCGCGGTGGAGCGGGCTACAATGAGCAGTTCTTC.

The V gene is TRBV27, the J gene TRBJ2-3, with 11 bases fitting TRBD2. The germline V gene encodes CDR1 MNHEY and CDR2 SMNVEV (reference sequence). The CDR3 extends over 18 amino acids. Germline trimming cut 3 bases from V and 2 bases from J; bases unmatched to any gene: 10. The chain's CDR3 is CASSFLASGRKPTDTQYF. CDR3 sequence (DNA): TGTGCCAGCAGTTTCCTGGCTAGCGGGAGGAAGCCCACAGATACGCAGTATTTT.

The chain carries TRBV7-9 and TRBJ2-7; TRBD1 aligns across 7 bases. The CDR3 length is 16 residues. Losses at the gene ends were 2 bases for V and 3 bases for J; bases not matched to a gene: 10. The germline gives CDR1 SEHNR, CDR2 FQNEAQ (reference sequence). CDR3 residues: CASSLFSGTESYEQYF. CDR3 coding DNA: TGTGCCAGCAGCTTATTTAGTGGGACAGAGAGCTACGAGCAGTACTTC.

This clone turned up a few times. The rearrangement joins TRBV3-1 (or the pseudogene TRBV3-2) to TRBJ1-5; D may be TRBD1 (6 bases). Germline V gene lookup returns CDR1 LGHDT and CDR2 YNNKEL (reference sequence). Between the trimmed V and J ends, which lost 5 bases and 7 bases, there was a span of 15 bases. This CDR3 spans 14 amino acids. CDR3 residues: CASSFQGIGQPQHF. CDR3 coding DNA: TGTGCCAGCAGCTTTCAGGGGATCGGGCAGCCCCAGCATTTT.

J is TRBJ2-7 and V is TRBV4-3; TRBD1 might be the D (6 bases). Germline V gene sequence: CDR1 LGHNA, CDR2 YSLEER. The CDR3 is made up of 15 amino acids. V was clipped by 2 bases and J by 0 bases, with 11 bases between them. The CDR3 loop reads CASSQSTGNSYEQYF. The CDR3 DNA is TGCGCCAGCAGCCAATCAACAGGGAACTCCTACGAGCAGTACTTC.

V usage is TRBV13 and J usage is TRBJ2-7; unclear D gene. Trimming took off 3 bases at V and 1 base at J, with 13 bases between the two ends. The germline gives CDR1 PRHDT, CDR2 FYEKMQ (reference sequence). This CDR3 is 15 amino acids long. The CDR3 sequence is CASSFRGLLSYEQYF. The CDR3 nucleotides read TGTGCCAGCAGCTTTCGTGGTCTATTATCCTACGAGCAGTACTTC.

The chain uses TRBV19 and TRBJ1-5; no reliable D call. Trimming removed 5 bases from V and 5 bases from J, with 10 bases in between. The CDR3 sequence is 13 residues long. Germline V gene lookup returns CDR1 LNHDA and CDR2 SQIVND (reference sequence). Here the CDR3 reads CASSRWADQPQHF. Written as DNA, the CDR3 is TGTGCCAGTAGTCGTTGGGCTGATCAGCCCCAGCATTTT.

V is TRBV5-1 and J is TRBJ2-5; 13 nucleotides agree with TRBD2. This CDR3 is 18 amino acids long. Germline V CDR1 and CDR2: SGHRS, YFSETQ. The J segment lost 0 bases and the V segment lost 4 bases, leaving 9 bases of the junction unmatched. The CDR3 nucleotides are TGCGCCAGCAGCGACGGGACTAGCGGGACCCTCTACCAAGAGACCCAGTACTTC. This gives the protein CASSDGTSGTLYQETQYF.

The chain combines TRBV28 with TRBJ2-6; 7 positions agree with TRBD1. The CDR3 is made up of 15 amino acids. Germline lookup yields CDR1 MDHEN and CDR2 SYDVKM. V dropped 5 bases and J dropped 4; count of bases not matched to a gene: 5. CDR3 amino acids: CASSPTGDGANVLTF. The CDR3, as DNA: TGTGCCAGCAGTCCCACAGGGGACGGGGCCAACGTCCTGACTTTC.

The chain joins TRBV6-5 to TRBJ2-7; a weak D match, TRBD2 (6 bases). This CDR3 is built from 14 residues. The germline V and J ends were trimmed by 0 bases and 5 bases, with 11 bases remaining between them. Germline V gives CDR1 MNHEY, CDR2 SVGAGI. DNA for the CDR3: TGTGCCAGCAGTTACTCGGCGGGAACGCACGAGCAGTACTTC. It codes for CASSYSAGTHEQYF.

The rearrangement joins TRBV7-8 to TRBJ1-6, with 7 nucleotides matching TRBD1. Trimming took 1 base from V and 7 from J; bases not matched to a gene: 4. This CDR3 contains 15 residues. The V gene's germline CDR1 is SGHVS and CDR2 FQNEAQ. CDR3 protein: CASSLDSGGNSPLHF. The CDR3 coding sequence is TGTGCCAGCAGCTTAGACTCAGGGGGGAATTCACCCCTCCACTTT.

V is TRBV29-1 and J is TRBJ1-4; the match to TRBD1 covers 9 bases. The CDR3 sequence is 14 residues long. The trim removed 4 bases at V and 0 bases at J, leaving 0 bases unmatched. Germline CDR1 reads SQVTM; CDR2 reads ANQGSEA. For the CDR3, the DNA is TGCAGCGTTGGACAGGGGGCAACTAATGAAAAACTGTTTTTT. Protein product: CSVGQGATNEKLFF.

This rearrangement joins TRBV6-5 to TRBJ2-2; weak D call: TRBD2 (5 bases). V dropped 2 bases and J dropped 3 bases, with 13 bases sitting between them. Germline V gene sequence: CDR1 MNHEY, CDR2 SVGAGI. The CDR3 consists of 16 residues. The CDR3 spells CASSYLTGIYTGELFF. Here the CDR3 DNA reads TGTGCCAGCAGTTACCTAACGGGGATCTACACCGGGGAGCTGTTTTTT.

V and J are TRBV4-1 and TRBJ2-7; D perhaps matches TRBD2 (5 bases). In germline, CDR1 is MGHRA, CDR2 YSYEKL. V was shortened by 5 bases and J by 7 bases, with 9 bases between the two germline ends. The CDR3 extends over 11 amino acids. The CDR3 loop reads CASSYGGEQYF. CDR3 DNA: TGCGCCAGCAGCTATGGAGGTGAGCAGTACTTC.

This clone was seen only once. CDR3: CASSLAFRGAYEQYF. CDR3 in DNA: TGTGCCAGCAGCTTAGCTTTCCGGGGGGCCTACGAGCAGTACTTC. V is TRBV11-2 and J is TRBJ2-7; 7 bases fit TRBD2. CDR1 and CDR2 from the germline V gene are SGHAT and FQNNGV. The CDR3 extends over 15 amino acids. V gave up 1 base and J gave up 2 bases; unmatched junction bases: 5.

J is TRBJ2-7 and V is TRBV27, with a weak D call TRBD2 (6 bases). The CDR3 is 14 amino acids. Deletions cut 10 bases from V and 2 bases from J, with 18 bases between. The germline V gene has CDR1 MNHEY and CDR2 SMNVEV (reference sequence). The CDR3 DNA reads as TGTGCCACAAGTCGGGGGAACCCACCCTACGAGCAGTACTTC. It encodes CATSRGNPPYEQYF.

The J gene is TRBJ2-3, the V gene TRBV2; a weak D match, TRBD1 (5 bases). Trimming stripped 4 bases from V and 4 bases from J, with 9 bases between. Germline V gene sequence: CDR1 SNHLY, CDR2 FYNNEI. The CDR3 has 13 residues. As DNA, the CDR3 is TGTGCCAGCAGTGTCGACAGTCCAGATACGCAGTATTTT. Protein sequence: CASSVDSPDTQYF.